A selection of T cell receptor beta chains follows, all from one sample in a study of human T cells and chemical hapten exposure. In TCRdb, the RACE reads were re-called with MiXCR into one record per CDR3 protein. The sample consists of around 250,000 distinct CDR3 sequences, about 8.1% of them appearing once. Sample: whole blood, taken in connection with sensitization to the hapten diphenylcyclopropenone (DPC). These receptors were collected from a woman aged 40 to 55 with alopecia areata. Some clones in this sample may be carry-over from other donors' samples. Each CDR3 is given with its conserved first and last residue. D genes are given only for firm matches. Clone size is not always given. Where it is, it says once, few, many or a class for expanded clones.

v_gene	j_gene	abundance	d_gene	CDR3nt	CDR3aa
TRBV3-1	TRBJ2-2	many	NA	TGTGCCAGCAGCCAAATGGTGCAAGGGAACGGCGGGGAGCTGTTTTTT	CASSQMVQGNGGELFF
TRBV15	TRBJ2-3	few	NA	TGTGCCACCAGCGGGTATGGTGGGAGTGGGACAGATACGCAGTATTTT	CATSGYGGSGTDTQYF
TRBV10-3	TRBJ1-1	few	TRBD1	TGTGCCATCAGTACAGGGGGCCTAAACCGTGAAGCTTTCTTT	CAISTGGLNREAFF
TRBV5-1	TRBJ2-5	NA	NA	TGCGCCAGCAGCTTGGCCGAGCCCCAAGAGACCCAGTACTTC	CASSLAEPQETQYF
TRBV6-5	TRBJ2-1	few	TRBD1	TGTGCCAGCAGTAACCTCCGGACAGGTGAGCAGTTCTTC	CASSNLRTGEQFF
TRBV7-3	TRBJ1-2	few	NA	TGTGCCAGCAGCTTAACTGGGCAAGGCGGCTACACCTTC	CASSLTGQGGYTF
TRBV7-2	TRBJ2-3	NA	NA	TGTGCCAGCATGGCCGGAGCTAGCACAGATACGCAGTATTTT	CASMAGASTDTQYF
TRBV6-5	TRBJ2-1	NA	NA	TGTGCCAGCAGACGCGGGAATGAGCAGTTCTTC	CASRRGNEQFF
TRBV7-2	TRBJ2-7	NA	NA	TGTGCCAGCAGCTTAGGCTCCGGGGAACCTTACGAGCAGTACTTC	CASSLGSGEPYEQYF
TRBV9	TRBJ2-2	NA	TRBD1	TGTGCCAGCAGCGTCACAGGGGCGAACACCGGGGAGCTGTTTTTT	CASSVTGANTGELFF
TRBV12-3/TRBV12-4	TRBJ2-5	NA	NA	TGTGCCAGCAGTCCGGGACGGGGGAGAGAGACCCAGTACTTC	CASSPGRGRETQYF
TRBV29-1	TRBJ2-3	NA	TRBD2	TGCAGCGTTGATGGCGGGAGGTCTGCGCAGTATTTT	CSVDGGRSAQYF
TRBV7-2	TRBJ2-1	few	TRBD2	TGTGCCAGCAGCAGACTAGCGGGAGTGTCCTACAATGAGCAGTTCTTC	CASSRLAGVSYNEQFF
TRBV12-3/TRBV12-4	TRBJ2-1	once	TRBD1	TGTGCCAGCAGAATCCGGGACAGGTCAAATGAGCAGTTCTTC	CASRIRDRSNEQFF
TRBV6-1	TRBJ1-4	few	NA	TGTGCCAGCAGTGAAGCGCGCGGAGGACGGCGGGTGTTTTTT	CASSEARGGRRVFF
TRBV7-3	TRBJ2-3	NA	TRBD1	TGTGCCAGCAGCTTAAGGGGACAGACCACAGATACGCAGTATTTT	CASSLRGQTTDTQYF
TRBV14	TRBJ2-1	many	NA	TGTGCCAGCAGCCAAGATCGCAACCGCGGGAAGAGCTCCTACAATGAGCAGTTCTTC	CASSQDRNRGKSSYNEQFF
TRBV4-3	TRBJ2-1	NA	TRBD2	TGCGCCAGCAGCCAAGGACTAGCGGGAGGGTATTACAATGAGCAGTTCTTC	CASSQGLAGGYYNEQFF
TRBV6-2/TRBV6-3	TRBJ2-7	NA	NA	TGTGCCAGCAGTTACTCCGGTGGGGGAGTGAGGGAGCAGTACTTC	CASSYSGGGVREQYF
TRBV7-2	TRBJ1-2	NA	NA	TGTGCCAGCAGCTTTTACAGCCCTAACTATGGCTACACCTTC	CASSFYSPNYGYTF
TRBV2	TRBJ2-7	few	NA	TGTGCCAACGGGGACTCCTACGAGCAGTACTTC	CANGDSYEQYF
TRBV29-1	TRBJ2-1	NA	TRBD2	TGCAGCGTTGTAGCGGGAGGCAACCCCTACAATGAGCAGTTCTTC	CSVVAGGNPYNEQFF
TRBV6-2/TRBV6-3	TRBJ2-2	few	TRBD1	TGTGCCAGCACTCTAGTTGGCGGACAGGGTAAAGCCGGGGAGCTGTTTTTT	CASTLVGGQGKAGELFF
TRBV7-8	TRBJ2-1	NA	TRBD2	TGTGCCAGCAGCTTTGGCGGGACTAGCGGTGAGCAGTTCTTC	CASSFGGTSGEQFF
TRBV10-3	TRBJ2-2	few	TRBD1	TGTGCCATCAACGGGGGACAGGGTCCCTCCGGGGAGCTGTTTTTT	CAINGGQGPSGELFF
TRBV20-1	TRBJ1-1	NA	NA	TGCAGTGCTAGAGACCCAGGGGAGACTGAAGCTTTCTTT	CSARDPGETEAFF
TRBV29-1	TRBJ2-3	many	NA	TGCAGCGTGAGAGTGACAGCCCGAGATACGCAGTATTTT	CSVRVTARDTQYF
TRBV5-1	TRBJ1-1	few	TRBD1	TGCGCCAGCACCCCGGAGGGACAGGGAGGCACTGAAGCTTTCTTT	CASTPEGQGGTEAFF
TRBV12-3/TRBV12-4	TRBJ2-3	few	TRBD2	TGTGCCAGCAGTTTAATAGCGGGTACAGATACGCAGTATTTT	CASSLIAGTDTQYF
TRBV29-1	TRBJ1-5	many	NA	TGCAGCGCCCAGGCCGGGGGCAATCAGCCCCAGCATTTT	CSAQAGGNQPQHF
TRBV20-1	TRBJ2-6	few	NA	TGCAGTGCCTTCGCGGGGTCCGGGGCCAACGTCCTGACTTTC	CSAFAGSGANVLTF
TRBV20-1	TRBJ1-6	few	TRBD1	TGCAGTGCGCCGGGACAGGGGTTGTCACCCCTCCACTTT	CSAPGQGLSPLHF
TRBV28	TRBJ2-1	many	TRBD2	TGTGCCAGCAGGCCCGGGGTACTAGCGGGAGGAGCCGGCGAGCAGTTCTTC	CASRPGVLAGGAGEQFF
TRBV3-1	TRBJ2-5	few	NA	TGTGCCAGCAGCCAAGATCGGGTAAAAGAGACCCAGTACTTC	CASSQDRVKETQYF
TRBV10-3	TRBJ2-7	many	NA	TGTGCCATCAAAAGTTGGGACGGTGCCTACGAGCAGTACTTC	CAIKSWDGAYEQYF
TRBV12-3/TRBV12-4	TRBJ2-7	many	NA	TGTGCCAGCAGTTTAGGACTGGGAAGGGAGTACTTC	CASSLGLGREYF
TRBV2	TRBJ2-1	NA	TRBD2	TGTGCCAGCAGAGCGGGAGAGCTCTCCTACAATGAGCAGTTCTTC	CASRAGELSYNEQFF
TRBV29-1	TRBJ2-3	many	NA	TGCAGCGTTGAAGTGGGCCTCACAGATACGCAGTATTTT	CSVEVGLTDTQYF
TRBV5-6	TRBJ1-5	few	NA	TGTGCCAGCAGCTTGGCCCTTAATCAGCCCCAGCATTTT	CASSLALNQPQHF
TRBV20-1	TRBJ1-2	few	NA	TGCAGTGCTAGAGAAGGGTCTGGCTACACCTTC	CSAREGSGYTF
TRBV7-2	TRBJ2-5	few	TRBD2	TGTGCCAGCAGCCCACCCCTAGCGGGACAAGAGACCCAGTACTTC	CASSPPLAGQETQYF
TRBV24-1	TRBJ2-7	NA	TRBD1	TGTGCCACCAGTGATTTTTCGGGACAGAGGCAGTACTTC	CATSDFSGQRQYF
TRBV7-6	TRBJ2-3	NA	NA	TGTGCCAGCAGTCGTGACCAGAGGGATACGCAGTATTTT	CASSRDQRDTQYF
TRBV4-2	TRBJ1-2	NA	NA	TGTGCCAGCAGCCGTGACAGCTTAAACTATGGCTACACCTTC	CASSRDSLNYGYTF
TRBV6-2/TRBV6-3	TRBJ1-6	NA	TRBD1	TGTGCCAGCAGTCCGACAGGGGGCAAGTCACCCCTCCACTTT	CASSPTGGKSPLHF
TRBV4-3	TRBJ2-7	NA	TRBD1	TGCGCCAGCAGCCAAGACCGCCTGACAGGGGGGCACGAGCAGTACTTC	CASSQDRLTGGHEQYF
TRBV6-2/TRBV6-3	TRBJ2-1	few	NA	TGTGCCAGCAGTTACTCGAATGGGGCACCCTACAATGAGCAGTTCTTC	CASSYSNGAPYNEQFF